This record concerns one T cell receptor (beta chain) sequence. Its antigen is currently unknown. The sample comes from a study of cytomegalovirus exposure and HLA in healthy donors. Points from the study as a whole: In an earlier analysis, productive rearrangement rates for most beta V segments clustered near 87% or 30%. A later analysis showed HLA-associated TCR beta chains outstripping equally common others in clonal expansion.

The PCR had 60 Vbeta and 13 Jbeta primers. This table comes from immunoSEQ multiplex PCR, and its TCRdb copy is limited to in-frame clones, with some not included. The table lists approximately 140,000 clones, 60% to 80% of them singletons. Sequencing used PBMCs. The receptor was isolated from a woman in her fifties or sixties in good health and CMV-seronegative.

CDR3 nucleotide sequence: TGTGCCAGCGGGGGGACTGCCACAGATACGCAGTATTTT. Its translation is CASGGTATDTQYF. The chain has TRBV2 and TRBJ2-3, with D maybe TRBD2 (6 bases). Trimming shortened V by 8 bases and J by 2 bases, and 11 bases separated the two germline ends. Germline values: CDR1 SNHLY, CDR2 FYNNEI. The CDR3 is 13 amino acids.